This T cell receptor (beta chain) was recovered during a study of T cell repertoires in cytomegalovirus infection. Points from the study as a whole: Summed frequency of public TCR beta families distinguished CMV carriers with the relevant HLA.

At least ten counts were recorded for this clonotype. Antigen: not known. The CDR3 is made up of 16 amino acids. CDR1 and CDR2 from the germline V gene are SGDLS and YYNGEE. Germline trimming cut 3 bases from V and 2 bases from J; bases unmatched to any gene: 10. A single record per CDR3 protein comes from TCRdb applying MiXCR to the reads. Among tens of thousands of distinct CDR3 sequences listed, roughly 3.5% were seen once. The receptor was derived from a human donor in good health (CMV status not recorded). Some clones in this sample may be carry-over from other donors' samples. Sequencing used PBMCs. The J gene is TRBJ1-2, the V gene TRBV9, with TRBD1 matching over 7 bases. The CDR3 DNA reads TGTGCCAGCAGCGCCCTGTTCAGGGGGAACAACTATGGCTACACCTTC. Translation gives CASSALFRGNNYGYTF.